This T cell receptor beta chain was obtained from a study of T cell repertoires in cytomegalovirus infection. Study summary: Indicated by public TCR beta signatures were CMV infection and matching HLA type.

A single record per CDR3 protein comes from TCRdb applying MiXCR to the reads. The data hold about 740,000 distinct CDR3 sequences, with less than 40% observed a single time. Worth noting for this clonotype: Its specificity is not known.

The V gene's germline CDR1 is MDHEN and CDR2 SYDVKM. Trimming pared 4 bases from V and 6 bases from J, leaving 24 bases between. The CDR3 length is 17 residues. Findings and limits, study-wide: Ex vivo, HLA-C-restricted CMV-specific TCR beta clonotypes prevailed over the rest of the response. Summed frequency of public TCR beta families distinguished CMV carriers with the relevant HLA.

The rearrangement joins TRBV28 to TRBJ1-2; D uncertain. The material sequenced was PBMCs. This clonotype originated in a human donor in good health (CMV status not recorded). Some clones in this sample may be carry-over from other donors' samples. This CDR3 is CASSYDSSARLDDGYTF. The CDR3 coding sequence is TGTGCCAGCAGTTACGATTCAAGTGCAAGGCTCGATGATGGCTACACCTTC.